These 24 T cell receptor beta chains came from one sample sequenced in a study of Graves' ophthalmopathy and Graves' hyperthyroidism. Amplifying from RNA transcripts, the study obtained TCR beta CDR3 regions. An opening RT-PCR round employed HTBI primers and preceded a second-round multiplex PCR. TCRdb reprocessed the multiplex PCR reads via MiXCR and lists one record per CDR3 protein. The sample yields 580,000 or so distinct CDR3 sequences, roughly 40% seen once. The sample comprised peripheral blood or thyroid tissue (not recorded which). Receptor source: an adult man with Graves' hyperthyroidism.

This chain connects TRBV29-1 to TRBJ2-7; 7 bases fit TRBD2. Trimming removed 4 bases from V and 7 bases from J; junction bases left unmatched: 10. Germline V gene lookup returns CDR1 SQVTM and CDR2 ANQGSEA. This CDR3 region has 13 residues. CDR3 in DNA: TGCAGCGTTGGTGGGAGGGTCGGCGGGGAGCAGTACTTC. Encoded protein: CSVGGRVGGEQYF.

The rearrangement uses TRBV9 and TRBJ1-2; 10 bases fit TRBD1. This CDR3 is built from 15 residues. V shed 3 bases, J shed 8 bases, and the junction held 10 bases outside the gene matches. From germline, CDR1 is SGDLS and CDR2 YYNGEE. The CDR3 coding sequence is TGTGCCAGCAGCGCTAGCGGGACAGGGGTTTGGGGCTACACCTTC. Translation: CASSASGTGVWGYTF.

V gene TRBV7-8 combines with J gene TRBJ1-5, with 9 bases fitting TRBD1. Germline values: CDR1 SGHVS, CDR2 FQNEAQ. The CDR3 is 17 amino acids. Trimming cost V 8 bases and J 1 base; bases outside gene matches: 12. The CDR3 reads CASPPALGQGSNQPQHF. CDR3 nucleotide sequence: TGTGCCAGCCCCCCGGCGCTGGGACAGGGAAGCAATCAGCCCCAGCATTTT.

As concerns this clonotype: The conserved phenylalanine or tryptophan is not found at the CDR3 terminus, so this likely reflects a read error. The DNA is left out, because the CDR3 cannot be placed on it with certainty; the CDR3 is given as TCRdb lists it. The CDR3 sequence is CASSEGTIYRV. The genes are TRBV2 and TRBJ2-4; TRBD1 was called by the table and not checked on the DNA. The CDR3 length is 11 residues, termini included. Germline-derived CDR1 and CDR2 are SNHLY and FYNNEI.

The chain has TRBV12-3 or TRBV12-4 and TRBJ2-5, with TRBD1 identical over 9 bases. J was trimmed by 7 bases and V by 5 bases; bases with no gene match: 11. The CDR3 runs 15 residues. The CDR3 DNA sequence: TGTGCCAGCAGTCCGGGACAGGGATCGGGAGGGACCCAGTACTTC. It is translated as CASSPGQGSGGTQYF.

This sequence joins TRBV29-1 and TRBJ1-1, with 8 bases that match TRBD1. CDR3 length equals 12 residues. Per germline, CDR1 SQVTM and CDR2 ANQGSEA. With 6 bases clipped from V and 6 bases from J, the junction kept 6 bases outside the gene matches. CDR3 nucleotide sequence: TGCAGCGTCATGGACAGGGCGGCTGAAGCTTTCTTT. It encodes CSVMDRAAEAFF.

Many counts were recorded for this clonotype. The chain links TRBV7-9 to TRBJ2-7; 7 positions match TRBD1. The CDR3 consists of 15 residues. V shed 2 bases, J shed 6 bases, and the junction held 10 bases outside the gene matches. The germline V gene encodes CDR1 SEHNR and CDR2 FQNEAQ (reference sequence). The CDR3 DNA follows: TGTGCCAGCAGCTTACCCGGGACAGAGCCGGGCGAGCAGTACTTC. This gives the protein CASSLPGTEPGEQYF. The whole variable domain, filled in from reference TRBV7-9 and TRBJ2-7, reads DTGVSQNPRHKITKRGQNVTFRCDPISEHNRLYWYRQTLGQGPEFLTYFQNEAQLEKSRLLSDRFSAERPKGSFSTLEIQRTEQGDSAMYLCASSLPGTEPGEQYFGPGTRLTVT.

As to this clonotype: This clone may be a read error of a much larger clone one base away. The chain links TRBV6-4 to TRBJ1-1, with 10 bases aligning to TRBD1. CDR1 MRHNA and CDR2 SNTAGT come from the germline V gene. This CDR3 comprises 16 residues. The CDR3 reads CASSYSPGQGNTEALF. CDR3 bases: TGTGCCAGCAGTTACTCGCCGGGACAGGGGAACACTGAAGCTCTCTTT.

This clonotype was seen repeatedly, ten times or more. The chain links TRBV10-3 to TRBJ2-7; D possibly corresponds to TRBD2 (6 bases). The germline CDR1 and CDR2 sequences are ENHRY and SYGVKD. There are 13 residues in the CDR3. Trimming stripped 5 bases from V and 9 bases from J, with 17 bases between. CDR3 sequence (DNA): TGTGCCATCAGTACCCCCGGGGGTAGCGGGCAGTACTTC. It yields the protein CAISTPGGSGQYF.

This chain connects TRBV12-3 or TRBV12-4 to TRBJ2-5; D may be TRBD2 (5 bases). The ends were cut back, 7 bases at V and 2 bases at J, with 11 bases in the middle. The CDR3 is 13 amino acids. CDR3 region: CASTAPGQETQYF. The CDR3 bases are TGTGCCAGCACCGCACCGGGACAAGAGACCCAGTACTTC.

Here the CDR3 DNA reads TGTGCCACCAGCAGTGGGGACAGCTCCTACAATGAGCAGTTCTTC. Its protein is CATSSGDSSYNEQFF. The J gene is TRBJ2-7, the V gene TRBV15; 7 bases align to TRBD1. The J call may be in error: the DNA end matches TRBJ2-1 better. The CDR3 totals 15 residues. CDR1 and CDR2 from the germline V gene are LNHNV and YYDKDF (reference sequence).

Many counts were recorded for this clonotype. This chain uses TRBV24-1 with TRBJ1-4; a weak D match, TRBD1 (6 bases). The CDR3 runs to 13 residues. Per the germline V gene, CDR1 is KGHDR and CDR2 is SFDVKD. Trimming cost V 5 bases and J 7 bases, with 10 bases left between them. In DNA form, the CDR3 reads TGTGCCACCAGTGGGATGGACAGTGAAAAACTGTTTTTT. Translated: CATSGMDSEKLFF.

This clonotype was detected once. The gene calls are TRBV9 and TRBJ1-6; possible D gene TRBD1, 6 bases. In germline, CDR1 is SGDLS, CDR2 YYNGEE. Trimming cost V 4 bases and J 8 bases, with 16 bases left between them. This CDR3 is built from 15 residues. The CDR3: CASSRGGRSYSPLHF. The DNA of the CDR3 is TGTGCCAGCAGCAGGGGGGGCAGAAGTTATTCACCCCTCCACTTT.

This clonotype was counted ten times or more. This chain uses TRBV6-1 with TRBJ2-5, with 8 bases identical to TRBD2. CDR3 length equals 14 residues. V shed 5 bases, J shed 2 bases, and the junction held 4 bases outside the gene matches. The V gene's germline CDR1 is MNHNS and CDR2 SASEGT. The CDR3 DNA reads TGTGCCAGCAGTTGGACTAGCAGGCAAGAGACCCAGTACTTC. Amino acids: CASSWTSRQETQYF.

The chain combines TRBV5-6 with TRBJ2-7, with 10 bases fitting TRBD1. Germline assignment: CDR1 SGHDT and CDR2 YYEEEE. Unmatched junction bases numbered 13, after V lost 4 bases and J lost 0 bases. This CDR3 is built from 18 residues. CDR3 DNA: TGTGCCAGCAGCCCATTGTCCACGACAGGGGGCTTCTCCTACGAGCAGTACTTC. Protein sequence: CASSPLSTTGGFSYEQYF.

This clonotype was recorded a few times. J is TRBJ1-2 and V is TRBV5-1, with 8 bases fitting TRBD1. In germline, CDR1 is SGHRS, CDR2 YFSETQ. This CDR3 is built from 14 residues. V shed 4 bases, J shed 3 bases, and the junction held 5 bases outside the gene matches. DNA of the CDR3: TGCGCCAGCAGCCACGCGGGACAGGACTATGGCTACACCTTC. It encodes CASSHAGQDYGYTF.

The CDR3: CATRGQQETQYF. CDR3 nucleotide sequence: TGTGCCACCAGGGGCCAACAAGAGACCCAGTACTTC. The chain combines TRBV6-1 with TRBJ2-5; the D gene is possibly TRBD1 (6 bases). This CDR3 is 12 amino acids long. The germline gives CDR1 MNHNS, CDR2 SASEGT. V lost 10 bases and J 2 bases, leaving 11 bases between the germline ends.

This sequence joins TRBV7-2 and TRBJ2-5, with 9 bases matching TRBD2. Germline V gene sequence: CDR1 SGHTA, CDR2 FQGNSA. V was clipped by 0 bases and J by 4 bases; unmatched bases: 9. This CDR3 is built from 17 residues. This chain's CDR3 is CASSLAFGSGSLETQYF. In nucleotides, the CDR3 is TGTGCCAGCAGCTTAGCTTTCGGTAGCGGGAGCTTAGAGACCCAGTACTTC.

This clonotype was recorded at least ten times. This chain links TRBV6-1 with TRBJ1-2; 7 bases are shared with TRBD1. Trimming removed 10 bases from V and 4 bases from J; junction bases left unmatched: 9. The CDR3 totals 13 residues. Germline CDR1 and CDR2: MNHNS and SASEGT. DNA for the CDR3: TGTGCCAACAGGGGACTTTACCCCTATGGCTACACCTTC. Its translation: CANRGLYPYGYTF.

This clonotype has a single count. A read error may produce the germline difference seen at one junction end. The gene calls are TRBV7-8 and TRBJ2-2; D is unclear. Germline V gene lookup returns CDR1 SGHVS and CDR2 FQNEAQ. The CDR3 is made up of 13 amino acids. Written as DNA, the CDR3 is TGCGCCAGCAGCCACAAGAACACCGGGGAGCTGTTTTTT. Its protein is CASSHKNTGELFF.

This clonotype has ten or more counts. This rearrangement joins TRBV20-1 to TRBJ2-5, with 12 bases aligning to TRBD1. CDR3 length: 16 residues. The germline gives CDR1 DFQATT, CDR2 SNEGSKA (reference sequence). V lost 6 bases, J lost 3 bases, and 11 bases stayed unmatched. The CDR3 region is CSARKPGQGAKETQYF. For the CDR3, the DNA is TGCAGTGCCCGCAAACCGGGACAGGGGGCAAAAGAGACCCAGTACTTC.

This clonotype has a count of ten or more. The chain employs TRBV12-3 or TRBV12-4 and TRBJ1-2; 10 positions agree with TRBD1. This CDR3 is 14 amino acids long. V trimming: 4 bases; J trimming: 1 base; junction bases outside the gene matches: 0. Written as DNA, the CDR3 is TGTGCCAGCAGTTGGACAGGGGGTAACTATGGCTACACCTTC. Protein sequence: CASSWTGGNYGYTF.

This clonotype was counted only a few times. J is TRBJ2-3 and V is TRBV2, with 8 bases aligning to TRBD2. The germline CDR1 and CDR2 sequences are SNHLY and FYNNEI. V lost 5 bases and J lost 4; bases outside the gene matches: 8. The CDR3 extends over 15 amino acids. The CDR3: CASSSGGASADTQYF. In DNA, the CDR3 is TGTGCCAGCAGTTCCGGGGGGGCAAGTGCAGATACGCAGTATTTT.

This clonotype was recorded many times. The rearrangement joins TRBV7-2 to TRBJ2-2; D remains unclear. The germline CDR1 and CDR2 sequences are SGHTA and FQGNSA. This CDR3 contains 14 residues. The V end was cut by 5 bases, the J end by 5 bases, with 12 bases between. The chain's CDR3 is CASSPDPRTGELFF. CDR3 DNA: TGTGCCAGCAGCCCCGACCCCCGAACCGGGGAGCTGTTTTTT.